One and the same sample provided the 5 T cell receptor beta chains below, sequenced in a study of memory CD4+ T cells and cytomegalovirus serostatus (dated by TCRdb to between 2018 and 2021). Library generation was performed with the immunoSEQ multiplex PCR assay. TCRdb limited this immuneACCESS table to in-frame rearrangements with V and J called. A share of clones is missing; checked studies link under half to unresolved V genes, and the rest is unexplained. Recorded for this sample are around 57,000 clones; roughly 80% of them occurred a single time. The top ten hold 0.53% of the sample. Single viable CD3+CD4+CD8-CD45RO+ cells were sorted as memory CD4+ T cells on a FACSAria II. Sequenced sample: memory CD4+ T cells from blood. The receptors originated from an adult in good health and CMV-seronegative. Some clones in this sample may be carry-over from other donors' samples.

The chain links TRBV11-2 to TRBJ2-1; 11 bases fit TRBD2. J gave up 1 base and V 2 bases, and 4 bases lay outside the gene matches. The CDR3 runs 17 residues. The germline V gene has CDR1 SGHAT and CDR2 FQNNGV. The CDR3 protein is CASSLFRTSGSYNEQFF. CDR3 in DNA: TGTGCCAGCAGCTTATTTAGGACTAGCGGGTCCTACAATGAGCAGTTCTTC. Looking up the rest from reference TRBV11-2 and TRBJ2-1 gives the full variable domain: EAGVAQSPRYKIIEKRQSVAFWCNPISGHATLYWYQQILGQGPKLLIQFQNNGVVDDSQLPKDRFSAERLKGVDSTLKIQPAKLEDSAVYLCASSLFRTSGSYNEQFFGPGTRLTVL.

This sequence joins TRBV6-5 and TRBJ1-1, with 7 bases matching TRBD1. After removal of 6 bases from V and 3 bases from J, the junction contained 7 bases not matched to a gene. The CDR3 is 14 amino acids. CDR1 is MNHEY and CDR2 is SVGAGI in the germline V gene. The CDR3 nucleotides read TGTGCCAGCAGACCACAGGGGATGGACACTGAAGCTTTCTTT. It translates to CASRPQGMDTEAFF.

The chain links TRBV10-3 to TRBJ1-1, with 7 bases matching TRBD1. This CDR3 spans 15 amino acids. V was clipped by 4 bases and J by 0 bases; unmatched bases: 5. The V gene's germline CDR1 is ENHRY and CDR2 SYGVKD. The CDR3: CAISVTGSVNTEAFF. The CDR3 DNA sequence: TGTGCCATCAGTGTGACAGGGAGCGTGAACACTGAAGCTTTCTTT.

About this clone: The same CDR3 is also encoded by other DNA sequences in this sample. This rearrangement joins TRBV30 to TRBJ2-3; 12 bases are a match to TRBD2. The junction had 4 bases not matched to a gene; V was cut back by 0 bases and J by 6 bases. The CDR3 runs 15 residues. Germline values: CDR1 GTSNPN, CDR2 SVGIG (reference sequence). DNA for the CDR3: TGTGCCTGGAGTGTAGGACTAGCGGGGTTGGATACGCAGTATTTT. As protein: CAWSVGLAGLDTQYF. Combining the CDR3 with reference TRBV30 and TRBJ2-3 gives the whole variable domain SQTIHQWPATLVQPVGSPLSLECTVEGTSNPNLYWYRQAAGRGLQLLFYSVGIGQISSEVPQNLSASRPQDRQFILSSKKLLLSDSGFYLCAWSVGLAGLDTQYFGPGTRLTVL.

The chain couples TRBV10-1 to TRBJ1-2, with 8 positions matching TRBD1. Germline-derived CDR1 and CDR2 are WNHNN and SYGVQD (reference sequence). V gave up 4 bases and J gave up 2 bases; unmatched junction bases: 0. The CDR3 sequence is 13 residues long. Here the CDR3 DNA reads TGCGCCAGCAGTGGGACAGGGAACTATGGCTACACCTTC. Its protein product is CASSGTGNYGYTF.